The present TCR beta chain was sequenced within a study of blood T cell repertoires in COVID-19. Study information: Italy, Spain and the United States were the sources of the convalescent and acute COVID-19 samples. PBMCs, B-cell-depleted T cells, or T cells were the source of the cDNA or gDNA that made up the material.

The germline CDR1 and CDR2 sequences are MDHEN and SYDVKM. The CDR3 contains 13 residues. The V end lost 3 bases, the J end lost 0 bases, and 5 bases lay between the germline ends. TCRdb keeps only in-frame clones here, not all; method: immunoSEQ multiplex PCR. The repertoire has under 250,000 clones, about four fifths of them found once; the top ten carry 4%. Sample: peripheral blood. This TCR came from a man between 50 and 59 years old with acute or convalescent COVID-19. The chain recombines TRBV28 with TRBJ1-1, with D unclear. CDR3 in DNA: TGTGCCAGCAGTTTTCCGGTGAACACTGAAGCTTTCTTT. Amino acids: CASSFPVNTEAFF.